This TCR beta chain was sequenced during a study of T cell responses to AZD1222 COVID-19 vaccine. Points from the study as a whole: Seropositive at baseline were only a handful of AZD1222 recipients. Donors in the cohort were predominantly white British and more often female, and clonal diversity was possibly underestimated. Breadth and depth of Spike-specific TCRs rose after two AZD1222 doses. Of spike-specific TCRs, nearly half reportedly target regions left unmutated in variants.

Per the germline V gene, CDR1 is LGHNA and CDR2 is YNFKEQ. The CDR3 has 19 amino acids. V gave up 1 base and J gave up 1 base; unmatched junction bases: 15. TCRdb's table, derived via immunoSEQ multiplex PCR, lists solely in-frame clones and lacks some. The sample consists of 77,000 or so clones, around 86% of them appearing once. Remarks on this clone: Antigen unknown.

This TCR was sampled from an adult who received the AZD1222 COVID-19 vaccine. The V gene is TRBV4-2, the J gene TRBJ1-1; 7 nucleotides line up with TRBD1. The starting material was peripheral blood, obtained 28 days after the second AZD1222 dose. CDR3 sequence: CASSQVFTRGQTPNTEAFF. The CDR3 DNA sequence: TGTGCCAGCAGCCAAGTTTTTACGCGGGGACAGACCCCGAACACTGAAGCTTTCTTT.